This T cell receptor beta chain came from a study of Ad26.COV2.S vaccination and SARS-CoV-2 variants. The ends lost 5 bases at V and 0 bases at J; junction bases unmatched: 6. Germline CDR1 is SGHAT and CDR2 is FQNNGV. This CDR3 has 16 residues. The assay was immunoSEQ multiplex PCR, and TCRdb's table has in-frame clones only and misses some. The table has around 300,000 clones, roughly nine tenths seen once. The treatment was: some 20 received Ad26.COV2.S at low or high dose, single or two shots; 5 received placebo; per-sample allocation not given. Samples came from day 63 after the first vaccine or placebo injection. Wuhan-strain spike was delivered by a replication-incompetent Ad26 vector.

The chain uses TRBV11-2 and TRBJ2-3; TRBD2 matches 9 bases. The source of this sequence is a person between 18 and 65 years old who received the Ad26.COV2.S COVID-19 vaccine or a placebo. The sequencing here drew on peripheral blood, taken in a trial of Ad26.COV2.S vaccine versus placebo. The DNA of the CDR3 is TGTGCCAGCAGCCCCTATACTAGCGGGAGCACAGATACGCAGTATTTT. As protein: CASSPYTSGSTDTQYF.